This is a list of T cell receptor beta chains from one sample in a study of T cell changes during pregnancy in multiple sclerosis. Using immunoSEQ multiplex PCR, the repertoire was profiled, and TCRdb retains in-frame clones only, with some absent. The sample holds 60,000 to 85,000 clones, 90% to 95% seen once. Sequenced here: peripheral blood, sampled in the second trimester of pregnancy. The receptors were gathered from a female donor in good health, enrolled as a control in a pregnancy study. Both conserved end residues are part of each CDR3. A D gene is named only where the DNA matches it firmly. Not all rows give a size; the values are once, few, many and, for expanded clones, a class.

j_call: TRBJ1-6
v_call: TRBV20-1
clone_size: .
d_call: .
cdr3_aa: CSARDPPALHF
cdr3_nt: TGCAGTGCTAGAGACCCCCCGGCCCTCCACTTT

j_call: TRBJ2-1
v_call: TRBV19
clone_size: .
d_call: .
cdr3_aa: CASNPGESVVNEQFF
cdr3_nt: TGTGCCAGTAACCCGGGGGAGAGCGTTGTGAATGAGCAGTTCTTC

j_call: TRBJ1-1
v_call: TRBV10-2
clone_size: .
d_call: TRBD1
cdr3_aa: CASTGGQLMNTEAFF
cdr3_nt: TGCGCCAGCACAGGGGGGCAACTTATGAACACTGAAGCTTTCTTT

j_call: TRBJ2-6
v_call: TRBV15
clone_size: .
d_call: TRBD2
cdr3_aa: CATSGERGRGANVLTF
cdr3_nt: TGTGCCACCAGCGGGGAGCGGGGGAGAGGGGCCAACGTCCTGACTTTC

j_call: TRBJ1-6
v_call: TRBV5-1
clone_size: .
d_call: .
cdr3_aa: CASREERGKNSPLHF
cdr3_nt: TGCGCCAGCAGGGAGGAGCGGGGGAAGAATTCACCCCTCCACTTT

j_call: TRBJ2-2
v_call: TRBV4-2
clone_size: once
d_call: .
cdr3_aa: CASSQALLSTGELFF
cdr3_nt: TGTGCCAGCAGCCAAGCGCTCCTATCCACCGGGGAGCTGTTTTTT

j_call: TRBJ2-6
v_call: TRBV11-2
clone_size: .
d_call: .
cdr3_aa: CASSPLGANVLTF
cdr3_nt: TGTGCCAGCAGTCCCCTAGGGGCCAACGTCCTGACTTTC

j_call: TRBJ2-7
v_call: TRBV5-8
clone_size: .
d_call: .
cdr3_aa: CASSPPPSLGVVEQYF
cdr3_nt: TGTGCCAGCAGCCCCCCGCCGAGCCTCGGGGTAGTGGAGCAGTACTTC

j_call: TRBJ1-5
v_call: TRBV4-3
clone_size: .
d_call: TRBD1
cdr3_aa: CASSQGTGGNQPQHF
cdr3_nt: TGCGCCAGCAGCCAGGGGACAGGGGGCAATCAGCCCCAGCATTTT

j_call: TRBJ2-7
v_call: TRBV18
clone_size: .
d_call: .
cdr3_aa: CASSPRGAEQYF
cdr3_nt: TGTGCCAGCTCACCTAGGGGCGCTGAGCAGTACTTC

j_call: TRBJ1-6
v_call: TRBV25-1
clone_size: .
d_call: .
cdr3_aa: CASSAAGQPGSPLHF
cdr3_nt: TGTGCCAGCAGTGCTGCGGGTCAGCCCGGCTCACCCCTCCACTTT

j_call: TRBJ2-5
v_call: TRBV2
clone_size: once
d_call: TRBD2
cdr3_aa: CASRRLAGQETQYF
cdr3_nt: TGTGCCAGCAGGAGACTAGCGGGGCAAGAGACCCAGTACTTC

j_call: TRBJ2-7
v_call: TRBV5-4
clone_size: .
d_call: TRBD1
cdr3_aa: CASSLGQGIYEQYF
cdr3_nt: TGTGCCAGCAGCTTGGGACAGGGAATCTACGAGCAGTACTTC

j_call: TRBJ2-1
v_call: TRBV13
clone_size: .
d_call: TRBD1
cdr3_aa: CASSPGDSSYNEQFF
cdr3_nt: TGTGCCAGCAGCCCCGGGGACAGCTCCTACAATGAGCAGTTCTTC

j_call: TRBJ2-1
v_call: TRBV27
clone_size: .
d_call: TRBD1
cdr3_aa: CASSWVPGGSEQFF
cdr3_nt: TGTGCCAGCAGTTGGGTCCCAGGGGGCTCTGAGCAGTTCTTC